Listed here are 11 T cell receptor beta chains from one sample, sequenced in a study of shared clonotypes between healthy human individuals. Measured with immunoSEQ multiplex PCR; TCRdb has only the in-frame clones, and not every one. The table has 2.5 million or so clones, approximately 90% seen once. The specimen was naive CD4+ T cells sorted from blood. The sample's subset: CD45RA+ positively selected. The source of these receptors is a man between 18 and 35 years old in good health.

The CDR3 region is CATSRDPKNTEAFF. CDR3 bases: TGTGCCACCAGCAGAGATCCCAAGAACACTGAAGCTTTCTTT. The J gene is TRBJ1-1, the V gene TRBV15; no definite D call. Trimming removed 0 bases from V and 1 base from J, with 6 bases in between. Germline values: CDR1 LNHNV, CDR2 YYDKDF (reference sequence). The CDR3 runs to 14 residues.

V is TRBV7-3 and J is TRBJ2-2; D perhaps matches TRBD1 (6 bases). The CDR3 is 20 residues long. The V gene lost 3 bases and the J gene lost 4 bases, with 27 bases spanning the gap. Germline loops: CDR1 SGHTA, CDR2 FQGTGA. In DNA form, the CDR3 reads TGTGCCAGCAGCTTTCATTTGTCGGCTGGACAGAGTAAATCCACCGGGGAGCTGTTTTTT. This codes for CASSFHLSAGQSKSTGELFF.

The chain employs TRBV7-8 and TRBJ2-7; 8 nucleotides align to TRBD1. Germline V gene data show CDR1 as SGHVS and CDR2 as FQNEAQ. Unmatched junction bases numbered 3, after V lost 5 bases and J lost 6 bases. The CDR3 is made up of 12 amino acids. The CDR3 loop is CASSSTGGEQYF. The DNA of the CDR3 is TGTGCCAGCAGCAGTACAGGGGGCGAGCAGTACTTC. The full variable domain, its missing parts supplied by reference TRBV7-8 and TRBJ2-7, is GAGVSQSPRYKVAKRGQDVALRCDPISGHVSLFWYQQALGQGPEFLTYFQNEAQLDKSGLPSDRFFAERPEGSVSTLKIQRTQQEDSAVYLCASSSTGGEQYFGPGTRLTVT.

The chain carries TRBV5-4 and TRBJ2-5; D call uncertain. Trimming stripped 5 bases from V and 4 bases from J, with 12 bases between. The CDR3 covers 13 residues. Germline-derived CDR1 and CDR2 are SGHNT and YYREEE (reference sequence). The CDR3 nucleotides are TGTGCCAGCAGTCCCGGAGAAAGAGAGACCCAGTACTTC. Encoded protein: CASSPGERETQYF.

The CDR3 coding sequence is TGCGCCAGCAGCCAAGGACTAGCGGGGGCCCACAATGAGCAGTTCTTC. This encodes CASSQGLAGAHNEQFF. This chain links TRBV4-1 with TRBJ2-1; 12 nucleotides match TRBD2. The CDR3 contains 16 residues. V shed 1 base and J 5 bases; nucleotides not matched to a gene: 3. The germline V gene encodes CDR1 MGHRA and CDR2 YSYEKL.

The V and J genes are TRBV11-2 and TRBJ1-1; 8 nucleotides line up with TRBD1. After removal of 0 bases from V and 10 bases from J, the junction contained 7 bases not matched to a gene. Germline V lookup: CDR1 SGHAT, CDR2 FQNNGV. The CDR3 length is 14 residues. CDR3 DNA: TGTGCCAGCAGCTTAGATCCCCAAGACAGGGGAGCTTTCTTT. It encodes CASSLDPQDRGAFF. The variable domain in full, completed from reference TRBV11-2 and TRBJ1-1, reads EAGVAQSPRYKIIEKRQSVAFWCNPISGHATLYWYQQILGQGPKLLIQFQNNGVVDDSQLPKDRFSAERLKGVDSTLKIQPAKLEDSAVYLCASSLDPQDRGAFFGQGTRLTVV.

The J gene is TRBJ2-7, the V gene TRBV5-4, with D possibly TRBD1 on 5 matching bases. The length of the CDR3 is 15 residues. Trimming shortened V by 4 bases and J by 0 bases, and 14 bases separated the two germline ends. Germline CDR1 SGHNT, CDR2 YYREEE (reference sequence). CDR3 loop: CASSGARSSSYEQYF. CDR3 nucleotides: TGTGCCAGCAGCGGGGCAAGGAGCTCCTCCTACGAGCAGTACTTC.

V is TRBV10-2 and J is TRBJ2-7; D ambiguous. This CDR3 spans 13 amino acids. Germline CDR1 is WSHSY and CDR2 is SAAADI. The germline V and J ends were trimmed by 7 bases and 3 bases, with 13 bases remaining between them. For the CDR3, the DNA is TGCGCCAGCACGTCGTGGAGTGTCTACGAGCAGTACTTC. Amino acids: CASTSWSVYEQYF.

This clone turned up a few times. V usage is TRBV6-5 and J usage is TRBJ1-1; possibly TRBD1 for D (5 bases). Germline assignment: CDR1 MNHEY and CDR2 SVGAGI. The CDR3 has 15 amino acids. Trimming took off 2 bases at V and 3 bases at J, with 13 bases between the two ends. The CDR3: CASSYTTTGDTEAFF. In nucleotides, the CDR3 is TGTGCCAGCAGTTACACAACGACGGGGGACACTGAAGCTTTCTTT.

V gene TRBV19 combines with J gene TRBJ1-1, with 10 nucleotides matching TRBD1. Per germline, CDR1 LNHDA and CDR2 SQIVND (reference sequence). V gave up 6 bases and J gave up 4 bases; unmatched junction bases: 8. The CDR3 has 15 amino acids. The CDR3 spells CASSRGTGVGTEAFF. The CDR3, as DNA: TGTGCCAGTAGCCGAGGGACAGGGGTAGGCACTGAAGCTTTCTTT.

The rearrangement uses TRBV7-9 and TRBJ2-3; D not resolved. The germline CDR1 and CDR2 sequences are SEHNR and FQNEAQ (reference sequence). Trimming took off 6 bases at V and 4 bases at J, with 8 bases between the two ends. This CDR3 has 12 amino acids. CDR3 DNA: TGTGCCAGCAGGGCGATATCAGATACGCAGTATTTT. Translating it yields CASRAISDTQYF. Together with reference TRBV7-9 and TRBJ2-3, the CDR3 gives the full variable domain: DTGVSQNPRHKITKRGQNVTFRCDPISEHNRLYWYRQTLGQGPEFLTYFQNEAQLEKSRLLSDRFSAERPKGSFSTLEIQRTEQGDSAMYLCASRAISDTQYFGPGTRLTVL.